This T cell receptor beta chain was found in a study of T cells in Graves' hyperthyroidism and ophthalmopathy. The diagnoses drew upon clinical symptoms, serum thyroxine and TRAb, thyroid ultrasound and orbital computed tomography. Germline CDR1 and CDR2: SEHNR and FQNEAQ (reference sequence). The CDR3 runs 15 residues. RNA transcripts were the template for amplifying TCR beta CDR3 regions. The HTBI primer set was used in a first-round RT-PCR of the TCR CDR3. TCRdb reprocessed the multiplex PCR reads with MiXCR, giving one entry per CDR3 protein. The table has nearly 600,000 distinct CDR3 sequences, 13% to 15% seen once. Notes on the study in general: Using 13 V-J features, a model discriminated ophthalmopathy from stable hyperthyroidism. Most clonotypes expanded in thyroid above 0.001 were likewise present in blood. Ophthalmopathy, as predicted by the model, came a median 6.5 months after the prediction.

Regarding this clonotype: Its antigen is not known. One base away lies a much larger clone, so this may be a sequencing read error.

The sequenced sample was blood. V and J are TRBV7-9 and TRBJ2-1, with TRBD2 matching 7 bases. The clonotype was recovered from a woman under 30 with Graves' ophthalmopathy. CDR3 residues: CASSLVLGLVDERFF. DNA for the CDR3: TGTGCCAGCAGCTTAGTCTTAGGACTAGTCGATGAGCGGTTCTTC.